The T cell receptor beta chain under discussion was sequenced for a study of blood T cell repertoires in COVID-19. CDR1 is SGHNT and CDR2 is YYREEE in the germline V gene (reference sequence). The CDR3 totals 14 residues. Trimming removed 4 bases at V and 3 bases at J, with 13 bases between. This clone was observed a handful of times. Authors' methods: Estimation of nucleated cell counts was performed using reference gene primer amplification. The repertoire was sequenced with immunoSEQ multiplex PCR; TCRdb's copy has only in-frame clones and lacks some. V, J and clone size derive from that table, while D and trimming were established from the DNA sequence. This table holds around 300,000 clones, around nine tenths found once. Enrollees, about 18 to 90 years old, lived in 24 US areas. Self-reported history from a screening survey and questionnaire set each donor's cohort. Symptom resolution, clearance, or two negative PCRs marked the recovered donors of Cohort 3.

V and J are TRBV5-4 and TRBJ1-1, with a possible D match to TRBD1 (5 bases). Sequenced: PBMCs or T cells enriched from blood (not recorded which). The clonotype comes from a young man who had recovered from COVID-19. The CDR3, as DNA: TGTGCCAGCAGCCCTACAAGGGGCGACACTGAAGCTTTCTTT. Translating it yields CASSPTRGDTEAFF. Supplemented by reference TRBV5-4 and TRBJ1-1, the full variable domain reads ETGVTQSPTHLIKTRGQQVTLRCSSQSGHNTVSWYQQALGQGPQFIFQYYREEENGRGNFPPRFSGLQFPNYSSELNVNALELDDSALYLCASSPTRGDTEAFFGQGTRLTVV.